The 13 T cell receptor beta chains below were found in one sample sequenced in a study of blood T cell repertoires in COVID-19 (dated by TCRdb to 2018 to 2021). The receptor library was made with the immunoSEQ multiplex PCR assay. What TCRdb holds here is the immuneACCESS table cut down to in-frame rearrangements. Part of the clones is not present; checked against another copy, under half of the missing clones reflect an unresolved V gene, and the others are unexplained. This sample lists a few hundred thousand clones; approximately 81% were detected once. The ten top clones hold around 0.97% of the sample. The sequencing input was peripheral blood. These receptors originate from a man in his forties or fifties with acute or convalescent COVID-19.

This clone occurred once. The CDR3 sequence is CASSLEGARGEKLFF. In DNA, the CDR3 is TGTGCCAGCAGCCTTGAGGGGGCGCGCGGTGAAAAACTGTTTTTT. The chain joins TRBV11-2 to TRBJ1-4; 7 bases align to TRBD1. The germline CDR1 and CDR2 sequences are SGHAT and FQNNGV. This CDR3 is 15 amino acids long. V dropped 5 bases and J dropped 7; count of bases not matched to a gene: 10.

This sequence joins TRBV5-1 and TRBJ2-7; D might be TRBD1 (6 bases). CDR1 is SGHRS and CDR2 is YFSETQ in the germline V gene. The CDR3 is made up of 14 amino acids. V was trimmed by 0 bases and J by 5 bases, leaving 12 bases between them. CDR3 sequence reads: CASSLVRGTNEQYF. The CDR3 coding sequence is TGCGCCAGCAGCTTGGTCAGGGGAACGAACGAGCAGTACTTC.

The rearrangement uses TRBV6-5 and TRBJ1-5; TRBD1 aligns across 7 bases. With V trimmed by 5 bases and J by 3 bases, 7 bases remained unmatched. Germline V gene lookup returns CDR1 MNHEY and CDR2 SVGAGI. The CDR3 extends over 15 amino acids. CDR3 sequence (DNA): TGTGCCAGCAGTCCCGGGACAGTTCTCAATCAGCCCCAGCATTTT. It translates to CASSPGTVLNQPQHF.

J is TRBJ2-7 and V is TRBV2; TRBD1 agrees at 10 bases. Germline lookup yields CDR1 SNHLY and CDR2 FYNNEI. The V gene end was trimmed by 10 bases and the J gene end by 4 bases; junction bases not matched to a gene: 7. The CDR3 extends over 13 amino acids. The CDR3 here is CATSDRGEYEQYF. CDR3 nucleotides: TGTGCCACCTCGGACAGGGGGGAATACGAGCAGTACTTC.

The rearrangement links TRBV18 to TRBJ1-5; D may be TRBD1 (6 bases). Trimming pared 2 bases from V and 2 bases from J, leaving 13 bases between. The V gene's germline CDR1 is KGHSH and CDR2 LQKENI. This CDR3 is built from 16 residues. The CDR3, as DNA: TGTGCCAGCTCACCATCGGGGGGGGCAGGCAATCAGCCCCAGCATTTT. This sequence encodes CASSPSGGAGNQPQHF.

The chain uses TRBV9 and TRBJ1-2; D call uncertain. Trimming left V 4 bases short and J 3 bases short, with 13 bases between. CDR1 and CDR2 from the germline V gene are SGDLS and YYNGEE. This CDR3 has 14 amino acids. The CDR3 loop reads CASSSSVRDYGYTF. The CDR3 DNA sequence: TGTGCCAGCAGCTCCTCAGTCCGGGACTATGGCTACACCTTC.

The V call is TRBV3-1 (or the pseudogene TRBV3-2), the J call TRBJ1-6; a weak D match, TRBD1 (6 bases). The length of the CDR3 is 14 residues. V lost 1 base, J lost 10 bases, and 11 bases lay in between. Germline V gene sequence: CDR1 LGHDT, CDR2 YNNKEL (reference sequence). The CDR3 loop is CASSQVGGASPLHF. The CDR3 DNA follows: TGTGCCAGCAGCCAAGTGGGGGGGGCATCACCCCTCCACTTT.

The chain links TRBV19 to TRBJ1-1; a weak D match, TRBD1 (6 bases). Germline CDR1 reads LNHDA; CDR2 reads SQIVND (reference sequence). This CDR3 comprises 17 residues. Trimming removed 3 bases at V and 0 bases at J, with 17 bases between. In DNA, the CDR3 is TGTGCCAGTAGTATGCCTGAGGGGGGGGCTTTGAACACTGAAGCTTTCTTT. This sequence encodes CASSMPEGGALNTEAFF.

J is TRBJ1-2 and V is TRBV15; D is uncertain. V was clipped by 0 bases and J by 6 bases, with 17 bases between them. The CDR3 spans 16 residues. Germline V lookup: CDR1 LNHNV, CDR2 YYDKDF (reference sequence). The DNA of the CDR3 is TGTGCCACCAGCAGAGATCAAACAGCCGCTATTAATGGCTACACCTTC. This codes for CATSRDQTAAINGYTF.

This chain uses TRBV7-2 with TRBJ2-7; tentatively, D is TRBD2 (6 bases). V was pared by 5 bases and J by 4 bases, with 18 bases between. The CDR3 totals 15 residues. Germline CDR1 is SGHTA and CDR2 is FQGNSA. CDR3 amino acids: CASSPAGSGGYEQYF. The CDR3 coding sequence is TGTGCCAGCAGCCCGGCGGGGAGTGGGGGATACGAGCAGTACTTC.

The chain is built from TRBV5-4 and TRBJ1-3, with TRBD1 identical over 7 bases. The CDR3 covers 16 residues. V shed 4 bases, J shed 3 bases, and the junction held 10 bases outside the gene matches. Per germline, CDR1 SGHNT and CDR2 YYREEE (reference sequence). CDR3 region: CASSTRQGVGGNTIYF. The CDR3 DNA reads TGTGCCAGCAGCACCCGACAGGGCGTAGGTGGAAACACCATATATTTT.

This clone has just a few counts. The chain joins TRBV6-5 to TRBJ1-2; 7 bases are shared with TRBD1. After removal of 4 bases from V and 7 bases from J, the junction contained 3 bases not matched to a gene. CDR1 and CDR2 from the germline V gene are MNHEY and SVGAGI. The CDR3 is 12 amino acids. The CDR3 DNA reads TGTGCCAGCAGTTCAAGACAGGGTGGCTACACCTTC. Translating gives CASSSRQGGYTF.

The rearrangement uses TRBV6-5 and TRBJ2-1; D might be TRBD1 (5 bases). Trimming removed 6 bases at V and 0 bases at J, with 12 bases between. This CDR3 is 15 amino acids long. CDR1 and CDR2 from the germline V gene are MNHEY and SVGAGI. The DNA for the CDR3 is TGTGCCAGCAGATTCCGACAGAGCTCCTACAATGAGCAGTTCTTC. Its translation is CASRFRQSSYNEQFF.